This T cell receptor beta chain was identified during a study of cytomegalovirus exposure and HLA in healthy donors. General study points: A later analysis found that most CMV-associated TCR beta chains appeared HLA-restricted. Reportedly, cytomegalovirus status was diagnosed with high sensitivity and specificity.

PCR primers comprised 60 Vbeta and 13 Jbeta primers. Method: immunoSEQ multiplex PCR; TCRdb's copy keeps in-frame clones and lacks some. The data show 170,000 or so clones, around four fifths seen once. This CDR3 region has 14 residues. Germline CDR1 SGHNT, CDR2 YYREEE (reference sequence). V gave up 4 bases and J gave up 4 bases, with 12 bases separating them. This clone was seen a single time. What it binds is not known. The sample was PBMCs. The genes are TRBV5-4 and TRBJ2-1; unclear D gene. The clonotype originates from a woman between 45 and 60 years old in good health and CMV-seropositive. CDR3 DNA: TGTGCCAGCAGCCGCGAGCTAGAGTACAATGAGCAGTTCTTC. It specifies CASSRELEYNEQFF.